One sample yielded the 24 T cell receptor beta chains listed below, sequenced in a study of T cell responses to AZD1222 COVID-19 vaccine. Measured with immunoSEQ multiplex PCR; TCRdb has only the in-frame clones, and not every one. Here the sample spans roughly 140,000 clones, approximately 88% being singletons. Sample: peripheral blood, taken on day 0 of AZD1222 vaccination. These receptor sequences come from an adult in good health.

In this sample, this clone turned up once. This rearrangement joins TRBV27 to TRBJ1-2; 8 bases align to TRBD1. The CDR3 runs to 15 residues. Trimming removed 0 bases from V and 7 bases from J; junction bases left unmatched: 7. The germline CDR1 and CDR2 sequences are MNHEY and SMNVEV (reference sequence). This chain's CDR3 is CASSLSTRGHSGYTF. Here the CDR3 DNA reads TGTGCCAGCAGTTTATCTACCAGGGGGCATAGTGGCTACACCTTC.

This clone was seen a handful of times. This chain uses TRBV29-1 with TRBJ1-2; D uncertain. Germline V gene lookup returns CDR1 SQVTM and CDR2 ANQGSEA. This CDR3 spans 15 amino acids. Trimming removed 0 bases at V and 2 bases at J, with 13 bases between. The CDR3 nucleotides are TGCAGCGTTGAAGAAATGGTCAGGTCGAACTATGGCTACACCTTC. As protein: CSVEEMVRSNYGYTF.

This clone was counted a few times. The rearrangement joins TRBV5-1 to TRBJ2-1; either TRBD1 or TRBD2 may fit D (5 bases each). V lost 0 bases and J lost 0, with 7 bases in between. CDR1 and CDR2 from the germline V gene are SGHRS and YFSETQ. This CDR3 comprises 15 residues. The CDR3 sequence is CASSLEGSSYNEQFF. The CDR3 region has the DNA TGCGCCAGCAGCTTGGAGGGGAGCTCCTACAATGAGCAGTTCTTC.

The chain combines TRBV5-8 with TRBJ2-3; 10 bases are a match to TRBD2. Germline V CDR1 and CDR2: SGHTS, YDEGEE. The CDR3 is made up of 15 amino acids. Trimming cost V 2 bases and J 4 bases; bases outside gene matches: 4. The CDR3, as DNA: TGTGCCAGCAGCTTCGAGCGGGGGGGTTCAGATACGCAGTATTTT. Residues: CASSFERGGSDTQYF.

The V call is TRBV6-2 or TRBV6-3, the J call TRBJ1-2, with D possibly being TRBD1 (5 bases). The CDR3 covers 14 residues. Germline CDR1 reads MNHEY; CDR2 reads SVGEGT. Trimming removed 5 bases at V and 7 bases at J, with 17 bases between. The CDR3 spells CASSRDGATGGYTF. The CDR3 DNA sequence: TGTGCCAGCAGTCGAGACGGGGCAACTGGTGGCTACACCTTC.

This chain uses TRBV4-1 with TRBJ1-5; unclear D gene. The V and J ends lost 3 bases and 2 bases respectively, with 14 bases between them. CDR1 is MGHRA, CDR2 YSYEKL, per germline. The CDR3 spans 16 residues. CDR3 nucleotides: TGCGCCAGCAGCCAGGTCGGGCCGAGGGGCAATCAGCCCCAGCATTTT. Its protein product is CASSQVGPRGNQPQHF.

The chain joins TRBV28 to TRBJ1-2; possibly TRBD1 for D (5 bases). CDR1 and CDR2 (germline): MDHEN, SYDVKM. There are 16 residues in the CDR3. V gave up 6 bases and J gave up 8 bases, with 25 bases separating them. The CDR3 region has the DNA TGTGCCAGCAGACGGGTACCGGGGACCGCTGAAGGAGGCTACACCTTC. Its protein product is CASRRVPGTAEGGYTF.

The rearrangement links TRBV11-2 to TRBJ2-2, with 11 bases matching TRBD2. The CDR3 runs 15 residues. Germline values: CDR1 SGHAT, CDR2 FQNNGV. V gave up 5 bases and J gave up 9 bases; unmatched junction bases: 8. The CDR3 DNA reads as TGTGCCAGCAGCCCCAGACTAGCGGGGTGGAGGGAGCTGTTTTTT. Encoded protein: CASSPRLAGWRELFF. Full variable domain (missing parts from reference TRBV11-2 and TRBJ2-2): EAGVAQSPRYKIIEKRQSVAFWCNPISGHATLYWYQQILGQGPKLLIQFQNNGVVDDSQLPKDRFSAERLKGVDSTLKIQPAKLEDSAVYLCASSPRLAGWRELFFGEGSRLTVL.

The chain links TRBV28 to TRBJ1-3, with 8 bases lining up with TRBD1. The CDR3 totals 15 residues. Germline V gene sequence: CDR1 MDHEN, CDR2 SYDVKM. Unmatched junction bases numbered 7, after V lost 3 bases and J lost 6 bases. The CDR3 sequence is CASSFTGQGANTIYF. For the CDR3, the DNA is TGTGCCAGCAGTTTCACCGGGCAGGGGGCAAACACCATATATTTT.

This clone was recorded once. V and J are TRBV7-8 and TRBJ1-2; D may be TRBD1 (5 bases). V was clipped by 5 bases and J by 4 bases, with 14 bases between them. The germline CDR1 and CDR2 sequences are SGHVS and FQNEAQ. This CDR3 is built from 14 residues. The CDR3 DNA follows: TGTGCCAGCAGCGGGTGGGGCTCACCCTATGGCTACACCTTC. Translated: CASSGWGSPYGYTF.

This clone showed up just a few times. The chain has TRBV2 and TRBJ1-5; unclear D gene. The germline gives CDR1 SNHLY, CDR2 FYNNEI. V lost 8 bases and J lost 1, with 9 bases in between. The CDR3 has 13 residues. As DNA, the CDR3 is TGTGCCAGCGGCCGCGAGAGCAATCAGCCCCAGCATTTT. Its protein product is CASGRESNQPQHF.

This clone was counted a few times. In nucleotides, the CDR3 is TGTGCCAGCAAAGCGGGGGGGCCGACGGGCACCGGGGAGCTGTTTTTT. It codes for CASKAGGPTGTGELFF. The J gene is TRBJ2-2, the V gene TRBV3-1 (or the pseudogene TRBV3-2); 10 bases fit TRBD2. Germline CDR1 reads LGHDT; CDR2 reads YNNKEL (reference sequence). Trimming removed 7 bases from V and 4 bases from J; junction bases left unmatched: 9. This CDR3 has 16 amino acids.

The V call is TRBV5-4, the J call TRBJ1-1; D is uncertain. Germline V gene sequence: CDR1 SGHNT, CDR2 YYREEE (reference sequence). V gave up 0 bases and J gave up 4 bases, with 7 bases separating them. The CDR3 has 13 residues. The CDR3 nucleotides are TGTGCCAGCAGCTTGGCGGTGGGCACTGAAGCTTTCTTT. Amino acid sequence: CASSLAVGTEAFF.

This chain links TRBV18 with TRBJ1-1, with unresolved D. The germline CDR1 and CDR2 sequences are KGHSH and LQKENI. V was cut by 2 bases and J by 3 bases, with 13 bases left in between. There are 15 residues in the CDR3. The CDR3 region is CASSPVSGVDTEAFF. DNA for the CDR3: TGTGCCAGCTCACCAGTATCCGGGGTGGACACTGAAGCTTTCTTT.

The rearrangement joins TRBV7-3 to TRBJ2-2, with TRBD2 identical over 10 bases. CDR3 length: 14 amino acids. Germline CDR1 and CDR2: SGHTA and FQGTGA. J lost 6 bases, V lost 3 bases, and 1 base had no gene match. CDR3 protein: CASSLGLASGELFF. The CDR3 nucleotides read TGTGCCAGCAGCTTGGGACTAGCGTCCGGGGAGCTGTTTTTT. The complete variable domain, with remaining parts taken from reference TRBV7-3 and TRBJ2-2, reads GAGVSQTPSNKVTEKGKYVELRCDPISGHTALYWYRQSLGQGPEFLIYFQGTGAADDSGLPNDRFFAVRPEGSVSTLKIQRTERGDSAVYLCASSLGLASGELFFGEGSRLTVL.

The rearrangement uses TRBV18 and TRBJ2-2, with D hard to call. The CDR3 totals 16 residues. Germline-derived CDR1 and CDR2 are KGHSH and LQKENI. V lost 1 base, J lost 2 bases, and 11 bases lay in between. This CDR3 reads CASSPRWTGNTGELFF. The CDR3 DNA follows: TGTGCCAGCTCACCACGTTGGACGGGCAACACCGGGGAGCTGTTTTTT.

The rearrangement uses TRBV5-4 and TRBJ1-6; TRBD1 matches at 10 bases. This CDR3 region has 15 residues. V lost 0 bases, J lost 7 bases, and 1 base stayed unmatched. Germline V CDR1 and CDR2: SGHNT, YYREEE (reference sequence). The DNA of the CDR3 is TGTGCCAGCAGCTTGGAGGGACAGGGGAATTCACCCCTCCACTTT. It specifies CASSLEGQGNSPLHF.

The rearrangement uses TRBV6-4 and TRBJ1-5; D not certain. V lost 6 bases and J 0 bases, leaving 15 bases between the germline ends. CDR3 length: 16 residues. Per germline, CDR1 MRHNA and CDR2 SNTAGT. The CDR3 DNA follows: TGTGCCAGCAGCATTCTCAGACCGGATAGCAATCAGCCCCAGCATTTT. This translates into CASSILRPDSNQPQHF.

V is TRBV30 and J is TRBJ1-5; D call uncertain. Germline CDR1 is GTSNPN and CDR2 is SVGIG (reference sequence). Trimming removed 2 bases at V and 9 bases at J, with 17 bases between. This CDR3 has 14 residues. Here the CDR3 DNA reads TGTGCCTGGAGTTTCCGGGCCGCGGGCCGGCCCCAGCATTTT. The encoded protein is CAWSFRAAGRPQHF. The full variable domain, with the rest looked up from reference TRBV30 and TRBJ1-5, is SQTIHQWPATLVQPVGSPLSLECTVEGTSNPNLYWYRQAAGRGLQLLFYSVGIGQISSEVPQNLSASRPQDRQFILSSKKLLLSDSGFYLCAWSFRAAGRPQHFGDGTRLSIL.

The gene calls are TRBV7-2 and TRBJ2-4, with D perhaps TRBD1 (6 bases). Deletions cut 3 bases from V and 0 bases from J, with 15 bases between. In germline, CDR1 is SGHTA, CDR2 FQGNSA. The length of the CDR3 is 17 residues. The CDR3 sequence is CASSFYRETLAKNIQYF. The DNA of the CDR3 is TGTGCCAGCAGCTTTTACAGGGAGACACTAGCCAAAAACATTCAGTACTTC.

The chain has TRBV27 and TRBJ1-5; D is perhaps TRBD1 (6 bases). The CDR3 spans 15 residues. Looked up from germline, CDR1 is MNHEY and CDR2 is SMNVEV (reference sequence). Trimming removed 6 bases at V and 4 bases at J, with 16 bases between. The DNA of the CDR3 is TGTGCCAGCAGGCGGGGGGGGCCTTCTAATCAGCCCCAGCATTTT. Translating gives CASRRGGPSNQPQHF.

The chain uses TRBV6-5 and TRBJ1-4; D possibly corresponds to TRBD1 (5 bases). CDR1 MNHEY and CDR2 SVGAGI come from the germline V gene. The ends were cut back, 6 bases at V and 6 bases at J, with 17 bases in the middle. CDR3 size: 15 residues. The CDR3 region has the DNA TGTGCCAGCAGCCGCCGGGACTCAGGCGATGAAAAACTGTTTTTT. Its translation: CASSRRDSGDEKLFF.

This clone occurred a few times. The CDR3, as DNA: TGTGCCATCATAAACAGGGAGTTCGCTGAAGCTTTCTTT. Residues: CAIINREFAEAFF. V is TRBV2 and J is TRBJ1-1, with D possibly TRBD1 on 6 matching bases. In germline, CDR1 is SNHLY, CDR2 FYNNEI. This CDR3 comprises 13 residues. Trimming removed 10 bases from V and 6 bases from J, with 18 bases in between.

The rearrangement links TRBV6-6 to TRBJ1-4; D is uncertain. The germline CDR1 and CDR2 sequences are MNHNY and SVGAGI (reference sequence). Trimming removed 10 bases at V and 8 bases at J, with 17 bases between. CDR3 length equals 13 residues. Here the CDR3 DNA reads TGTGCCATCCGCCCACCAGATAAGGAAAAACTGTTTTTT. Amino acid sequence: CAIRPPDKEKLFF.